This T cell receptor (beta chain) was recorded in a study of blood T cell repertoires in COVID-19. Overall study context: T cells, B-cell-depleted T cells, or PBMCs supplied cDNA or gDNA.

This CDR3 region has 14 residues. The germline CDR1 and CDR2 sequences are KGHSH and LQKENI. Trimming cost V 3 bases and J 9 bases; bases outside gene matches: 7. As processed by the authors: Estimation of nucleated cell counts relied on the amplification of reference gene primers. Assay used: immunoSEQ multiplex PCR; TCRdb lists only in-frame clones, some missing. V and J calls and clone size follow that table, whereas D and trimming were derived from the DNA. Of approximately 160,000 clones in the sample, about 88% were seen once. The chain employs TRBV18 and TRBJ1-4; TRBD1 aligns across 7 bases. The sequence was obtained from a woman aged 55-70 years with COVID-19, enrolled during active disease. Sequenced sample: peripheral blood. The CDR3 bases are TGTGCCAGCTCACCCCCGGGACAGTCTCAAAAACTGTTTTTT. This encodes CASSPPGQSQKLFF.